This TCR beta chain was retrieved from a study of blood T cell repertoires in COVID-19. Whole-study context: Acute and convalescent COVID-19 specimens originated in the United States, Italy and Spain. The cDNA or gDNA used as material had been derived from T cells, B-cell-depleted T cells, or PBMCs.

Repertoires were generated with immunoSEQ multiplex PCR, while TCRdb's copy carries only in-frame clones and drops some. The sample contains about 93,000 clones, approximately 89% of which appear only once. Germline V gene sequence: CDR1 SGHAT, CDR2 FQNNGV. This CDR3 spans 14 amino acids. V was pared by 1 base and J by 3 bases, with 9 bases between. The chain joins TRBV11-2 to TRBJ1-1, with D perhaps TRBD1 (5 bases). Sequenced input: peripheral blood. The receptor comes from a man aged 45 to 65 with acute or convalescent COVID-19. CDR3 loop: CASSLGGRDTEAFF. CDR3 DNA sequence: TGTGCCAGCAGCTTAGGAGGCAGGGACACTGAAGCTTTCTTT.